Shown below are 9 T cell receptor beta chains from a single sample sequenced in a study of blood T cell repertoires in COVID-19. The assay was immunoSEQ multiplex PCR, and TCRdb's table has in-frame clones only and misses some. The sample shows 200,000 to 300,000 clones, more than 80% of them seen only once. The sample consisted of peripheral blood. All receptors derive from a woman in her 40s with acute or convalescent COVID-19.

This chain links TRBV2 with TRBJ1-2; 8 bases align to TRBD1. Germline V CDR1 and CDR2: SNHLY, FYNNEI. This CDR3 has 14 amino acids. V was clipped by 10 bases and J by 5 bases; unmatched bases: 12. This CDR3 reads CAIGTGPFLYGYTF. CDR3 DNA: TGTGCCATCGGGACAGGCCCCTTCCTTTATGGCTACACCTTC.

This clone turned up a few times. V is TRBV7-9 and J is TRBJ1-1; 10 bases match TRBD1. Germline trimming cut 6 bases from V and 4 bases from J; bases unmatched to any gene: 11. The CDR3 length is 16 residues. CDR1 and CDR2 from the germline V gene are SEHNR and FQNEAQ (reference sequence). The CDR3 sequence: CASRQPPGQGSTEAFF. The CDR3 DNA follows: TGTGCCAGCAGACAACCACCGGGACAGGGGAGCACTGAAGCTTTCTTT.

The V gene is TRBV3-1 (or the pseudogene TRBV3-2), the J gene TRBJ1-2; TRBD1 matches at 7 bases. The trim removed 0 bases at V and 8 bases at J, leaving 6 bases unmatched. Germline CDR1 is LGHDT and CDR2 is YNNKEL (reference sequence). The CDR3 spans 14 residues. The CDR3 DNA is TGTGCCAGCAGCCAAGAGGAGGGGGCGCGGGGCTACACCTTC. Protein product: CASSQEEGARGYTF.

DNA for the CDR3: TGTGCCACCAGTGAGGGACCAGGGGCCTTCCATCAACCCGCTCTCTATGGCTACACCTTC. Its protein product is CATSEGPGAFHQPALYGYTF. The chain has TRBV24-1 and TRBJ1-2, with TRBD1 as a possible D gene (6 bases). The CDR3 covers 20 residues. The germline CDR1 and CDR2 sequences are KGHDR and SFDVKD. Between the trimmed V and J ends, which lost 4 bases and 4 bases, there was a span of 30 bases.

This clone was counted once. The chain carries TRBV6-4 and TRBJ2-7; TRBD1 agrees at 9 bases. J gave up 5 bases and V 10 bases, and 6 bases lay outside the gene matches. CDR1 and CDR2 (germline): MRHNA, SNTAGT. This CDR3 has 12 residues. The CDR3 sequence: CAIRTGVHEQYV. The CDR3 nucleotides read TGTGCCATCCGGACAGGGGTCCACGAGCAGTACGTC.

The chain links TRBV5-1 to TRBJ2-5, with 8 nucleotides matching TRBD1. The CDR3 extends over 14 amino acids. The J segment lost 5 bases and the V segment lost 4 bases, leaving 7 bases of the junction unmatched. Germline V lookup: CDR1 SGHRS, CDR2 YFSETQ. DNA of the CDR3: TGCGCCAGCAGCCAGGGGGCCCCTTTGGAGACCCAGTACTTC. Translation: CASSQGAPLETQYF.

The rearrangement joins TRBV7-9 to TRBJ1-3; D is undetermined. V gave up 0 bases and J gave up 4 bases, with 10 bases separating them. The CDR3 has 15 amino acids. Germline V lookup: CDR1 SEHNR, CDR2 FQNEAQ (reference sequence). The CDR3 protein is CASSLASGKGNTIYF. The CDR3 coding sequence is TGTGCCAGCAGCTTAGCATCAGGAAAAGGAAACACCATATATTTT.

The gene calls are TRBV5-6 and TRBJ1-2; D is undetermined. The germline gives CDR1 SGHDT, CDR2 YYEEEE. Trimming took 3 bases from V and 8 from J, leaving 23 bases between them. The CDR3 totals 16 residues. CDR3 nucleotides: TGTGCCAGCAGCTCCCCGTCGACCGGGAGTACCGGGGGCTACACCTTC. This translates into CASSSPSTGSTGGYTF.

This clone occurred a few times. The V and J genes are TRBV5-1 and TRBJ2-7; TRBD2 aligns across 10 bases. The germline V gene encodes CDR1 SGHRS and CDR2 YFSETQ. This CDR3 is 16 amino acids long. V shed 4 bases and J 4 bases; nucleotides not matched to a gene: 11. The CDR3 DNA reads TGCGCCAGCAGCGATGGTATAGGACTAGCGGCGTACGAGCAGTACGTC. Translating it yields CASSDGIGLAAYEQYV.